Reported below is one T cell receptor (beta chain). The length of the CDR3 is 15 residues. Trimming at V came to 0 bases and at J to 7 bases, leaving 6 bases not matched to a gene. Per germline, CDR1 SGHVS and CDR2 FNYEAQ. The entry originates in a study of cytomegalovirus exposure and HLA in healthy donors. Regarding donors, all were healthy bone marrow donors. Primers included in the PCR were 60 Vbeta and 13 Jbeta primers. Profiled with immunoSEQ multiplex PCR; TCRdb holds only in-frame clones, not every one. The table includes about 150,000 clones, around 75% detected once. Material for sequencing was PBMCs. This receptor was taken from a woman in her 40s in good health and CMV-seronegative. The V gene is TRBV7-6, the J gene TRBJ2-5; 9 bases line up with TRBD1. Here the CDR3 DNA reads TGTGCCAGCAGCTTAGCGCGACAGGGGGGCGCGACCCAGTACTTC. It encodes CASSLARQGGATQYF. The whole variable domain, filled in from reference TRBV7-6 and TRBJ2-5, reads GAGVSQSPRYKVTKRGQDVALRCDPISGHVSLYWYRQALGQGPEFLTYFNYEAQQDKSGLPNDRFSAERPEGSISTLTIQRTEQRDSAMYRCASSLARQGGATQYFGPGTRLLVL.